This is a list of T cell receptor beta chains from one sample in a study of blood T cell repertoires in COVID-19. The data were produced by immunoSEQ multiplex PCR, yet TCRdb's version contains in-frame clones alone and is incomplete. Here the sample spans 100,000 or so clones, about 89% being singletons. The source material was peripheral blood. Receptors originate from a human donor in a cohort sampled during active COVID-19. CDR3s include the opening cysteine and the closing phenylalanine or tryptophan. The D gene is left open where the match is weak. Clone sizes are given selectively: once, few, many, or a class where the clone is expanded.

.	TRBJ1-6	TRBD1	TRBV11-2	CASSSTTGGANNSPLHF	TGTGCCAGCAGCTCAACAACAGGGGGTGCGAATAATTCACCCCTCCACTTT
.	TRBJ1-6	.	TRBV9	CASSVGGFSNSPLHF	TGTGCCAGCAGCGTAGGAGGTTTCTCTAATTCACCCCTCCACTTT
once	TRBJ1-1	.	TRBV4-2	CASSQETGWGAEAFF	TGTGCCAGCAGCCAAGAGACAGGATGGGGCGCTGAAGCTTTCTTT
.	TRBJ2-7	TRBD1	TRBV28	CASSLQGPYEQYF	TGTGCCAGCAGCCTACAGGGGCCCTACGAGCAGTACTTC
.	TRBJ1-5	TRBD1	TRBV7-2	CASSPRTGKQPQHF	TGTGCCAGCAGCCCTCGGACAGGGAAGCAGCCCCAGCATTTT
once	TRBJ1-3	.	TRBV28	CASSGGHQALNF	TGTGCCAGCAGTGGCGGACACCAAGCCCTCAATTTT
.	TRBJ1-2	TRBD1	TRBV24-1	CATSSGGYGYTF	TGTGCCACCAGCTCAGGGGGCTATGGCTACACCTTC
.	TRBJ2-5	TRBD1	TRBV3-1/TRBV3-2	CASSGTAQIAQYF	TGTGCCAGCAGCGGGACAGCCCAAATAGCCCAGTACTTC
.	TRBJ2-7	.	TRBV29-1	CSVEGADESYEQYF	TGCAGCGTTGAGGGGGCGGATGAATCCTACGAGCAGTACTTC
.	TRBJ2-7	TRBD2	TRBV19	CASSWTSGRASRYEQYF	TGTGCCAGTAGTTGGACTAGCGGGAGGGCTTCGCGATACGAGCAGTACTTC
.	TRBJ2-1	.	TRBV7-2	CASSWVGVEQFF	TGTGCCAGCAGCTGGGTGGGCGTTGAGCAGTTCTTC
.	TRBJ2-1	TRBD1	TRBV6-2/TRBV6-3	CASSPPSLGGKNNEQFF	TGTGCCAGCAGCCCCCCCAGCTTAGGGGGCAAGAACAATGAGCAGTTCTTC
.	TRBJ2-1	TRBD2	TRBV5-4	CASRLAGGPSNEQFF	TGTGCCAGCAGGCTAGCGGGAGGGCCCTCCAATGAGCAGTTCTTC
.	TRBJ1-4	.	TRBV5-1	CASSLAGSNEKLFF	TGCGCCAGCAGCTTGGCAGGGTCTAATGAAAAACTGTTTTTT
once	TRBJ1-3	TRBD1	TRBV9	CASSRLTGSSGNTIYF	TGTGCCAGCAGCCGGCTGACAGGGAGCTCTGGAAACACCATATATTTT
.	TRBJ2-2	.	TRBV7-9	CASSFSGDPGELFF	TGTGCCAGCAGCTTCTCAGGCGACCCCGGGGAGCTGTTTTTT
.	TRBJ2-3	TRBD2	TRBV18	CASSLGLASGDTQYF	TGTGCCAGCTCTCTGGGACTAGCGAGCGGAGATACGCAGTATTTT
.	TRBJ1-4	.	TRBV15	CATSRDSGVGEKLFF	TGTGCCACCAGCAGAGATTCCGGGGTGGGTGAAAAACTGTTTTTT
.	TRBJ1-6	.	TRBV13	CASSRRTGPINSPLHF	TGTGCCAGCAGCCGGAGGACCGGTCCGATTAATTCACCCCTCCACTTT
.	TRBJ2-7	TRBD1	TRBV10-3	CAIKFKQDRGYEQYF	TGTGCCATCAAGTTTAAACAGGACAGGGGCTACGAGCAGTACTTC
.	TRBJ1-2	.	TRBV6-5	CASSYSSGNNGYTF	TGTGCCAGCAGTTACTCATCGGGGAATAATGGCTACACCTTC
.	TRBJ2-2	.	TRBV15	CATSIPGLGNTGELFF	TGTGCCACCAGCATCCCGGGACTTGGGAACACCGGGGAGCTGTTTTTT
.	TRBJ2-7	.	TRBV28	CASSHPGGAEQYF	TGTGCCAGCAGTCACCCGGGTGGGGCCGAGCAGTACTTC
.	TRBJ2-4	.	TRBV2	CASSERGLAKNIQYF	TGTGCCAGCAGTGAAAGGGGGTTGGCCAAAAACATTCAGTACTTC
.	TRBJ2-7	TRBD1	TRBV15	CATSRGGQASYEQYF	TGTGCCACCAGCAGAGGGGGACAGGCGTCCTACGAGCAGTACTTC
.	TRBJ2-7	TRBD2	TRBV3-1/TRBV3-2	CASSLDVAGVGEQYF	TGTGCCAGCAGCCTCGACGTAGCGGGAGTCGGAGAGCAGTACTTC
.	TRBJ1-5	TRBD1	TRBV7-9	CASSSPRQGLYQPQHF	TGTGCCAGCAGTTCGCCGAGACAGGGCCTATATCAGCCCCAGCATTTT
.	TRBJ2-5	.	TRBV11-2	CASSLASETQYF	TGTGCCAGCAGCTTAGCGTCCGAGACCCAGTACTTC
.	TRBJ2-7	TRBD1	TRBV5-6	CASSRINGQGRDEQYF	TGTGCCAGCAGCCGAATAAACGGACAGGGGCGCGACGAGCAGTACTTC
.	TRBJ2-3	.	TRBV5-1	CASSYSGPDTDTQYF	TGCGCCAGCAGCTATAGCGGTCCTGACACAGATACGCAGTATTTT
.	TRBJ2-5	TRBD1	TRBV6-5	CASSLNRDRGTQYF	TGTGCCAGCAGTCTAAACCGGGACAGAGGGACCCAGTACTTC
.	TRBJ2-1	TRBD1	TRBV6-2/TRBV6-3	CASSLQGAYYNEQFF	TGTGCCAGCAGTCTCCAGGGGGCATATTACAATGAGCAGTTCTTC
.	TRBJ2-1	.	TRBV6-6	CASSLARSPGQPIDRRRYNEQFF	TGTGCCAGCAGTCTCGCACGCTCACCCGGACAGCCGATTGACCGTAGGCGGTACAATGAGCAGTTCTTC
.	TRBJ2-3	.	TRBV19	CASKAWLNSLNTQYF	TGTGCCAGTAAGGCTTGGCTGAACAGCCTTAATACGCAGTATTTT
.	TRBJ1-3	.	TRBV28	CASSLLLAAGNTIYF	TGTGCCAGCAGTTTATTATTGGCGGCTGGAAACACCATATATTTT
.	TRBJ2-5	.	TRBV11-3	CASSVGLGETQYF	TGTGCCAGCAGCGTCGGACTGGGAGAGACCCAGTACTTC
.	TRBJ2-3	.	TRBV5-1	CASSNWGGRTDTQYF	TGCGCCAGCAGCAATTGGGGGGGGCGCACAGATACGCAGTATTTT
.	TRBJ2-3	.	TRBV19	CASSIDETDTQYF	TGTGCCAGTAGTATAGACGAGACAGATACGCAGTATTTT
.	TRBJ1-2	TRBD1	TRBV2	CASSEGQGRYTF	TGTGCCAGCAGTGAAGGACAGGGGCGATACACCTTC
.	TRBJ2-1	TRBD2	TRBV28	CASSGGLAGGLNEQFF	TGTGCCAGCAGTGGGGGACTAGCGGGCGGGTTAAATGAGCAGTTCTTC
.	TRBJ1-4	.	TRBV5-1	CASSLGGRATNEKLFF	TGCGCCAGCTCCCTCGGAGGGCGAGCAACTAATGAAAAACTGTTTTTT
.	TRBJ2-7	TRBD2	TRBV9	CASSHGLAGPSSSYEQYF	TGTGCCAGCAGCCATGGACTAGCGGGGCCATCGAGCTCCTACGAGCAGTACTTC
.	TRBJ1-1	TRBD1	TRBV6-5	CASRDQGGETEAFF	TGTGCCAGCAGGGATCAGGGGGGTGAGACTGAAGCTTTCTTT
.	TRBJ1-2	.	TRBV2	CAGGQYGYTF	TGTGCCGGAGGACAGTATGGCTACACCTTC
.	TRBJ2-1	TRBD2	TRBV9	CASSAPNPRTSGRNSYNEQFF	TGTGCCAGCAGCGCGCCGAACCCACGGACTAGCGGGAGAAACTCCTACAATGAGCAGTTCTTC
.	TRBJ2-1	TRBD2	TRBV5-5	CASRSRGGPSSYNEQFF	TGTGCCAGCAGGTCTCGGGGGGGCCCGAGCTCCTACAATGAGCAGTTCTTC
.	TRBJ2-5	.	TRBV12-3/TRBV12-4	CASSFSRETQYF	TGTGCCAGCAGTTTTTCTAGGGAGACCCAGTACTTC
once	TRBJ2-1	TRBD2	TRBV27	CASSFRLAGAYEQFF	TGTGCCAGCAGTTTTCGTCTAGCGGGAGCCTATGAGCAGTTCTTC